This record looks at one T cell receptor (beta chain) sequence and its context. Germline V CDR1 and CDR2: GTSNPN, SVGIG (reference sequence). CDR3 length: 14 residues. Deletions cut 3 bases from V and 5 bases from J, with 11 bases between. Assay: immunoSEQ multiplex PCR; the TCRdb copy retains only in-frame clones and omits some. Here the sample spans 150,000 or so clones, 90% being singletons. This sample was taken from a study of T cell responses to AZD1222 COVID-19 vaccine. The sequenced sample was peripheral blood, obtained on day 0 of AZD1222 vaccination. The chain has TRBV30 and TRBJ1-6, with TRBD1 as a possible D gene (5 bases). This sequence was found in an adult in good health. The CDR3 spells CAWRGALHNSPLHF. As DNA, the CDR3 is TGTGCCTGGAGAGGGGCCCTCCATAATTCACCCCTCCACTTT. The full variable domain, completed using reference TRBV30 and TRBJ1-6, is SQTIHQWPATLVQPVGSPLSLECTVEGTSNPNLYWYRQAAGRGLQLLFYSVGIGQISSEVPQNLSASRPQDRQFILSSKKLLLSDSGFYLCAWRGALHNSPLHFGNGTRLTVT.